The 17 T cell receptor beta chains listed next were all sequenced from one sample in a study of post-analysis software for immune sequencing data. Study-level results: Relative to controls, patients had 4 or 5 TRBV segments at higher frequency, with TRBV5-6, TRBV5-1 and TRBV20-1 among these.

Prepared TCR beta cDNA libraries contained unique molecular identifiers. TCRdb re-analysed the PCR reads in MiXCR, keeping a single row per CDR3 protein. The table shows approximately 570,000 distinct CDR3 sequences, with around 47% occurring only once. These receptors' antigens are unknown. Sequencing input: blood. The receptors here all came from a girl aged 5-17 years with multiple sclerosis.

V gene TRBV5-6 combines with J gene TRBJ2-1; no reliable D call. The germline V gene has CDR1 SGHDT and CDR2 YYEEEE. Deletions cut 4 bases from V and 7 bases from J, with 18 bases between. The CDR3 runs 15 residues. The CDR3 nucleotides are TGTGCCAGCAGCCCTCGGAGCTTAAAGGAAAATGAGCAGTTCTTC. Translated: CASSPRSLKENEQFF. The variable domain in full, with the rest retrieved from reference TRBV5-6 and TRBJ2-1, is DAGVTQSPTHLIKTRGQQVTLRCSPKSGHDTVSWYQQALGQGPQFIFQYYEEEERQRGNFPDRFSGHQFPNYSSELNVNALLLGDSALYLCASSPRSLKENEQFFGPGTRLTVL.

This rearrangement joins TRBV7-9 to TRBJ1-4, with D possibly matching TRBD1 (5 bases). The CDR3 spans 16 residues. V was cut by 1 base and J by 8 bases, with 17 bases left in between. CDR1 and CDR2 (germline): SEHNR, FQNEAQ (reference sequence). This CDR3 reads CASSLEYGDALEKLFF. As DNA, the CDR3 is TGTGCCAGCAGCTTAGAATATGGGGACGCCTTGGAAAAACTGTTTTTT.

This clonotype has more than one count but fewer than ten. The chain recombines TRBV20-1 with TRBJ2-7, with a possible D match to TRBD2 (5 bases). Judging by the DNA end, TRBJ2-5 fits better; the J call may be wrong. This CDR3 is built from 13 residues. The germline V gene has CDR1 DFQATT and CDR2 SNEGSKA (reference sequence). The CDR3 DNA reads TGCAGTGCCCTGACTAACGGGGTCGAGACCCAGTACTTC. Amino acids: CSALTNGVETQYF.

The rearrangement joins TRBV7-2 to TRBJ2-7; no firm D call. CDR1 is SGHTA, CDR2 FQGNSA, per germline. This CDR3 is built from 13 residues. V was cut by 1 base and J by 6 bases, with 10 bases left in between. The CDR3 loop reads CASSLGANAEQYF. CDR3 sequence (DNA): TGTGCCAGCAGCTTAGGGGCTAACGCCGAGCAGTACTTC.

This rearrangement joins TRBV7-2 to TRBJ2-5; TRBD1 is a possible D gene (6 bases). Germline V lookup: CDR1 SGHTA, CDR2 FQGNSA. This CDR3 is built from 15 residues. V was shortened by 5 bases and J by 5 bases, with 18 bases between the two germline ends. CDR3: CASSTEQQGWETQYF. CDR3 nucleotide sequence: TGTGCCAGCAGCACCGAACAACAGGGATGGGAGACCCAGTACTTC.

The chain is built from TRBV5-1 and TRBJ2-3, with 7 bases lining up with TRBD2. The CDR3 has 17 residues. The V segment lost 3 bases and the J segment 2 bases; nucleotides outside the gene matches: 12. CDR1 is SGHRS and CDR2 is YFSETQ in the germline V gene. The CDR3 sequence: CASSSSRTRLSTDTQYF. In nucleotides, the CDR3 is TGCGCCAGCAGCTCTTCCAGGACTAGACTATCCACAGATACGCAGTATTTT. Based on the CDR3 plus reference TRBV5-1 and TRBJ2-3, the full variable domain is KAGVTQTPRYLIKTRGQQVTLSCSPISGHRSVSWYQQTPGQGLQFLFEYFSETQRNKGNFPGRFSGRQFSNSRSEMNVSTLELGDSALYLCASSSSRTRLSTDTQYFGPGTRLTVL.

This clonotype appeared many times. The CDR3 bases are TGCGCCAGCAGCTTGGAGGCTAGCGACAATGAGCAGTTCTTC. This sequence encodes CASSLEASDNEQFF. The rearrangement uses TRBV5-1 and TRBJ2-1; D may be TRBD2 (6 bases). V lost 0 bases to trimming and J lost 5 bases, with 9 bases between them. The CDR3 covers 14 residues. Germline assignment: CDR1 SGHRS and CDR2 YFSETQ. The full variable domain, in which reference TRBV5-1 and TRBJ2-1 provide the parts outside the CDR3, is KAGVTQTPRYLIKTRGQQVTLSCSPISGHRSVSWYQQTPGQGLQFLFEYFSETQRNKGNFPGRFSGRQFSNSRSEMNVSTLELGDSALYLCASSLEASDNEQFFGPGTRLTVL.

CDR3 bases: TGCGCCAGCAGATTAGCGGGGGGGAACACCGGGGAGCTGTTTTTT. Translation gives CASRLAGGNTGELFF. The chain carries TRBV4-1 and TRBJ2-2; 10 bases line up with TRBD2. This CDR3 comprises 15 residues. Losses at the gene ends were 6 bases for V and 1 base for J; bases not matched to a gene: 2. Per germline, CDR1 MGHRA and CDR2 YSYEKL.

V and J are TRBV9 and TRBJ1-1; D remains ambiguous. CDR3 length: 13 residues. The germline gives CDR1 SGDLS, CDR2 YYNGEE. V lost 0 bases to trimming and J lost 1 base, with 4 bases between them. The CDR3 DNA reads TGTGCCAGCAGCGTAGAACAGAACACTGAAGCTTTCTTT. Its translation is CASSVEQNTEAFF.

Details on this clonotype: The germline gene is not matched at one end of the junction; a read error may be the cause. The rearrangement uses TRBV7-7 and TRBJ2-1; 14 bases agree with TRBD2. The CDR3 covers 15 residues. CDR1 is SSHAT, CDR2 FNYEAQ, per germline (reference sequence). CDR3 in amino acids: CASSAGLAGVDEQFF. CDR3 sequence (DNA): TGTGCTAGCAGCGCGGGACTAGCGGGAGTGGATGAGCAGTTCTTC.

To note about this clonotype: One end of the junction varies from germline; a read error may be responsible. The V gene is TRBV7-3, the J gene TRBJ2-1; TRBD2 might be the D (6 bases). The CDR3 extends over 13 amino acids. The germline CDR1 and CDR2 sequences are SGHTA and FQGTGA. The chain's CDR3 is CASSPALRETQFF. CDR3 sequence (DNA): TGCGCCAGCAGCCCCGCCCTACGGGAGACCCAGTTCTTC.

Only one count was recorded for this clonotype. The chain joins TRBV4-2 to TRBJ2-1, with 9 bases identical to TRBD1. Germline assignment: CDR1 LGHNA and CDR2 YNFKEQ. The ends lost 0 bases at V and 4 bases at J; junction bases unmatched: 10. The CDR3 runs to 18 residues. CDR3 sequence: CASSQEIDRDRAYNEQFF. The CDR3 region has the DNA TGTGCCAGCAGCCAAGAGATAGACCGGGACAGGGCTTACAATGAGCAGTTCTTC.

The chain joins TRBV25-1 to TRBJ2-1; 15 bases agree with TRBD2. The CDR3 runs to 16 residues. V lost 3 bases, J lost 9 bases, and 6 bases stayed unmatched. Germline values: CDR1 MGHDK, CDR2 SYGVNS. The CDR3 loop is CASSDGGLAGGVEQFF. In DNA, the CDR3 is TGTGCCAGCAGTGATGGAGGACTAGCGGGAGGGGTTGAGCAGTTCTTC.

As regards this clonotype: One end of the junction does not line up with germline, which may come from a read error. V usage is TRBV6-1 and J usage is TRBJ2-4; tentatively, D is TRBD1 (5 bases). Germline V gives CDR1 MNHNS, CDR2 SASEGT. CDR3 length equals 14 residues. The CDR3 DNA reads as TGTGCCAGCGGTGAACCAGGGGCCAAAAACATTCAGTACTTC. It encodes CASGEPGAKNIQYF.

This clonotype was observed a handful of times. CDR3 amino acids: CASSPLSGREETQYF. As DNA, the CDR3 is TGTGCCAGCAGTCCCTTGTCGGGTAGGGAAGAGACCCAGTACTTC. This chain uses TRBV12-3 or TRBV12-4 with TRBJ2-5; D gene unclear. The CDR3 is 15 amino acids. V lost 5 bases and J 3 bases, leaving 16 bases between the germline ends.

This clonotype has more than one count but fewer than ten. The chain couples TRBV5-1 to TRBJ2-7; no reliable D call. The length of the CDR3 is 13 residues. Trimming removed 1 base from V and 2 bases from J, with 7 bases in between. The germline V gene has CDR1 SGHRS and CDR2 YFSETQ. CDR3 nucleotide sequence: TGCGCCAGCAGCTTGCGGGTCACCTACGAGCAGTACTTC. It specifies CASSLRVTYEQYF.

The V gene is TRBV20-1, the J gene TRBJ2-7; no clear D. Matching the DNA end better, TRBJ2-5 makes the J call doubtful. The CDR3 covers 12 residues. Germline CDR1 reads DFQATT; CDR2 reads SNEGSKA (reference sequence). This CDR3 is CSATTRQETQYF. The CDR3 coding sequence is TGCAGTGCTACCACGAGACAAGAGACCCAGTACTTC.